This record concerns one TCR beta chain sequence. Its antigen remains unknown. Germline CDR1 reads SGHNT; CDR2 reads YENEEA. Deletions cut 6 bases from V and 7 bases from J, with 18 bases between. The CDR3 runs 15 residues. The record originates from a study of breast tumors, draining lymph nodes, adjacent tissues. General observations from the study: Compared with lymph nodes, tumors were less diverse; compared with nontumor tissue, more. Data only fit, rather than demonstrated, lymph node origin of most tumor T cells.

TCRdb passed the multiplex PCR reads through MiXCR, listing each CDR3 protein once. Here the sample spans under 250,000 distinct CDR3 sequences, approximately 30% being singletons. Breast cancer patients provided tissue from their axillary draining lymph nodes. The clonotype comes from a female donor with breast cancer. Some clones in this sample may be carry-over from other donors' samples. The sequencing sample was made of axillary lymph node tissue. The chain is built from TRBV11-3 and TRBJ1-4, with a weak D call TRBD1 (6 bases). The CDR3 reads CASSYRVQGSEKLFF. CDR3 sequence (DNA): TGTGCCAGCAGTTACCGGGTACAGGGTAGTGAAAAACTGTTTTTT.